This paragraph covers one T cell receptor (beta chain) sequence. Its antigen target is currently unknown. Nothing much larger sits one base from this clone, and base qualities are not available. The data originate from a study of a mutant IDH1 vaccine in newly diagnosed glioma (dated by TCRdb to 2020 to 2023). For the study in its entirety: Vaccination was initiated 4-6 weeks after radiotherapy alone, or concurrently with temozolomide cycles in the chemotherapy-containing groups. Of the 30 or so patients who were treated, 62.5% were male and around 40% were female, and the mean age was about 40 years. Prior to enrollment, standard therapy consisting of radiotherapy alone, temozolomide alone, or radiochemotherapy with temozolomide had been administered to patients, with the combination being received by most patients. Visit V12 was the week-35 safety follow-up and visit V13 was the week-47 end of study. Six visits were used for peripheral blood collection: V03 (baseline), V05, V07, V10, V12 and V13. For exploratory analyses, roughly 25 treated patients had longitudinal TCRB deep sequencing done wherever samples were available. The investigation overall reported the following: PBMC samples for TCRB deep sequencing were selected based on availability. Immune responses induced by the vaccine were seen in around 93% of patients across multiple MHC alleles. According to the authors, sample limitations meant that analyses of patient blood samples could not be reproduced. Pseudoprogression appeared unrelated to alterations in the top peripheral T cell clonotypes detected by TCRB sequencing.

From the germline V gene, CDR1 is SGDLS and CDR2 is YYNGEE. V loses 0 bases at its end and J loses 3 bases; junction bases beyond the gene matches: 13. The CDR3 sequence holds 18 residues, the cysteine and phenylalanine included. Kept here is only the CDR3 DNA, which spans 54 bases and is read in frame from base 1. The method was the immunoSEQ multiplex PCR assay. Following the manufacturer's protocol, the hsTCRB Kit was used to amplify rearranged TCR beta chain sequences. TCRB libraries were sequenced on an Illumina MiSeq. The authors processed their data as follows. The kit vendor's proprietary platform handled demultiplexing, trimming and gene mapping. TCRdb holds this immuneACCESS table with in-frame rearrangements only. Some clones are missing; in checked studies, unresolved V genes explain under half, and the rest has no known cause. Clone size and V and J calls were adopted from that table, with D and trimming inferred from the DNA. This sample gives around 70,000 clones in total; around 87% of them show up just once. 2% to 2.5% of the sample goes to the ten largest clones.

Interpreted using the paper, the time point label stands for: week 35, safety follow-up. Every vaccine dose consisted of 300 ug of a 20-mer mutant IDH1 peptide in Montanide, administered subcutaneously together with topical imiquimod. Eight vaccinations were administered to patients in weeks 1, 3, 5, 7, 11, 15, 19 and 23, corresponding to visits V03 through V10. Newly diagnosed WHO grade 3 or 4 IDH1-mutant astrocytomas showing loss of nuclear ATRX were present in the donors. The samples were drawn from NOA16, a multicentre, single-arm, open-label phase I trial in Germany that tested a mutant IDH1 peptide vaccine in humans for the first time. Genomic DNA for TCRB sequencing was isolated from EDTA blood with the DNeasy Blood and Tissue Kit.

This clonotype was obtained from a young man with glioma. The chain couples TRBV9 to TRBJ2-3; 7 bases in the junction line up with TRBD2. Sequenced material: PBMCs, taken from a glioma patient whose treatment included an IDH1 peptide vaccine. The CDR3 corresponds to CASSVGLAVTPGTDTQYF. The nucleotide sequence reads TGTGCCAGCAGCGTAGGGCTAGCGGTTACCCCGGGTACAGATACGCAGTATTTT.